This T cell receptor (beta chain) was sequenced during a study of shared clonotypes between healthy human individuals. Broader study findings: Blood alone was sampled, and tissue repertoires likely differ. With a handful of donors compared, around 4.7% of naive CD4 clonotypes were shared. Relative to clonotypes present in all four donors, those not shared had lower generation probabilities.

Repertoires were generated with immunoSEQ multiplex PCR, while TCRdb's copy carries only in-frame clones and drops some. The data show some 2,500,000 clones, with 93% seen just once and approximately 0.37% held by the top ten. As for this clone: What it binds is not known. Other DNA sequences of this sample code for an identical CDR3.

There are 14 residues in the CDR3. Germline loops: CDR1 SGHTA, CDR2 FQGNSA. Trimming removed 0 bases at V and 4 bases at J, with 7 bases between. V usage is TRBV7-2 and J usage is TRBJ2-1; D call uncertain. The clonotype was recovered from a man aged 18 to 30 in good health. Some clones in this sample may be carry-over from other donors' samples. The sequenced material came from naive CD4+ T cells from PBMCs. Indicated subset: CD45RA+ positively selected. This CDR3 reads CASSLAGIYNEQFF. The CDR3, as DNA: TGTGCCAGCAGCTTAGCGGGAATATACAATGAGCAGTTCTTC.